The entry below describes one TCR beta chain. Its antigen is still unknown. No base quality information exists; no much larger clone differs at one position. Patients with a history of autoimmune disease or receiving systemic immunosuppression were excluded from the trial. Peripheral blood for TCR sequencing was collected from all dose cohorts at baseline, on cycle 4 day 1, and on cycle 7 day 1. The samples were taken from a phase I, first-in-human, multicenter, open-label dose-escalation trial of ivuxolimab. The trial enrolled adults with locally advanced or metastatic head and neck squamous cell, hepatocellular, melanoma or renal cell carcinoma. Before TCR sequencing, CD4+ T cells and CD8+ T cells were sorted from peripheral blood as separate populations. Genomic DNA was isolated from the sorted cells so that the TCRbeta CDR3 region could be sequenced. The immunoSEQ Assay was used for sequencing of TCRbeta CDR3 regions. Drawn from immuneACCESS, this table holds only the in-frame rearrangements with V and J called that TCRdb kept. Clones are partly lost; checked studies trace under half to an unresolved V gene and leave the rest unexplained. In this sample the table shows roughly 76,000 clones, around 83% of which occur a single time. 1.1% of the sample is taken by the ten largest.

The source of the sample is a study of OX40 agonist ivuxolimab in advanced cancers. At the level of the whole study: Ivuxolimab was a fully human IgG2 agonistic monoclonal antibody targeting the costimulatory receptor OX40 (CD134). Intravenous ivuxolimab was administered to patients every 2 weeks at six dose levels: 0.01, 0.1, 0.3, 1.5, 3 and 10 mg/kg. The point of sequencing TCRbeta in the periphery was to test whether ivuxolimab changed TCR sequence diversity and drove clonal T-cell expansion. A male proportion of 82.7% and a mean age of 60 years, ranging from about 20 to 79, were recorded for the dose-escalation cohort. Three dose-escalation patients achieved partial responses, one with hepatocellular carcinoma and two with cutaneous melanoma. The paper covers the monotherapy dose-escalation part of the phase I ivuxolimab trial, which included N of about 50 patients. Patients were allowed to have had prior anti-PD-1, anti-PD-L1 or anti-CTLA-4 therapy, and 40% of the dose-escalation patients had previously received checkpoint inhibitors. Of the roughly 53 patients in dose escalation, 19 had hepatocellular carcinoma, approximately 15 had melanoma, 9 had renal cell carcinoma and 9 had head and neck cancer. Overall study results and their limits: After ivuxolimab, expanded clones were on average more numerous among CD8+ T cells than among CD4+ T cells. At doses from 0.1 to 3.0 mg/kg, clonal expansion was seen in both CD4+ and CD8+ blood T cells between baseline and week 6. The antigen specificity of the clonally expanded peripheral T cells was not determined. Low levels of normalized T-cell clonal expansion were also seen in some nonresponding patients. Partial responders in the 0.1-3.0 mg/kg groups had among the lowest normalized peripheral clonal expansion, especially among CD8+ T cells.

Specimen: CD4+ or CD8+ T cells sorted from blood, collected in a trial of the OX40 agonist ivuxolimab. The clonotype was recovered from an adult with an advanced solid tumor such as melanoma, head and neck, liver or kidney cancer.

The CDR3 sequence is CASSPGQVYSYNEQFF. The bases are TGTGCCAGCAGCCCGGGACAGGTATACTCCTACAATGAGCAGTTCTTC. The chain uses TRBV11-3 and TRBJ2-1; 8 nucleotides in the junction match TRBD1. The V end gives up 5 bases and the J end 0 bases, leaving 6 bases in the junction not matched to a gene. Sequences SGHNT (CDR1) and YENEEA (CDR2) are obtained from the germline V gene. The CDR3 contains 16 residues, cysteine and phenylalanine counted. Only CDR3 DNA remains: 48 bases, in frame from the first base.